These 9 T cell receptor beta chains were sequenced from one sample in a study of post-analysis software for immune sequencing data. Study-level findings and limits: Patients showed TRBV5-6, TRBV5-1 and TRBV20-1 among four to six TRBV segments more frequent than in controls.

Which antigens these TCRs recognize remains unknown. Unique molecular identifiers tagged the TCR beta cDNA libraries. TCRdb reprocessed the PCR reads via MiXCR and lists one record per CDR3 protein. This repertoire shows 350,000 to 450,000 distinct CDR3 sequences, 39% found once; its top ten account for less than 10%. Sequencing was done on a sample of blood. All receptors come from a girl aged 2 to 9 with multiple sclerosis.

A few counts support this clonotype. This rearrangement joins TRBV2 to TRBJ1-5, with TRBD1 as a possible D gene (6 bases). CDR3 length: 15 amino acids. The germline V gene encodes CDR1 SNHLY and CDR2 FYNNEI. Trimming shortened V by 6 bases and J by 4 bases, and 16 bases separated the two germline ends. This CDR3 reads CASRETGRPNQPQHF. The CDR3 DNA follows: TGTGCCAGCAGGGAGACAGGTCGCCCTAATCAGCCCCAGCATTTT.

There are a few counts of this clonotype. DNA of the CDR3: TGTGCCAGCAGCTTAGGGGCGGGAGTGTATTACGAGCAGTACTTC. This codes for CASSLGAGVYYEQYF. The V call is TRBV7-8, the J call TRBJ2-7, with TRBD2 identical over 7 bases. Germline V gives CDR1 SGHVS, CDR2 FQNEAQ. V lost 1 base to trimming and J lost 4 bases; unmatched junction nucleotides: 7. The CDR3 spans 15 residues.

This rearrangement joins TRBV5-1 to TRBJ2-3; 13 bases are shared with TRBD2. Germline CDR1 and CDR2: SGHRS and YFSETQ. V gave up 4 bases and J gave up 2 bases; unmatched junction bases: 13. The CDR3 extends over 19 amino acids. CDR3 sequence reads: CASSEGLAGVYRVTDTQYF. The CDR3 bases are TGCGCCAGCAGCGAAGGACTAGCGGGAGTTTATCGTGTCACAGATACGCAGTATTTT.

The chain carries TRBV6-2 or TRBV6-3 and TRBJ2-5, with a tentative D call TRBD1 (6 bases). The germline gives CDR1 MNHEY, CDR2 SVGEGT. V gave up 7 bases and J gave up 11 bases, with 17 bases separating them. The CDR3 runs to 12 residues. CDR3 protein: CASNIPGALQYF. The CDR3, as DNA: TGTGCCAGCAATATCCCAGGGGCCCTTCAGTACTTC.

The rearrangement uses TRBV27 and TRBJ2-7, with TRBD2 matching over 10 bases. The CDR3 contains 16 residues. Germline V gene sequence: CDR1 MNHEY, CDR2 SMNVEV (reference sequence). J was trimmed by 4 bases and V by 2 bases; bases with no gene match: 8. Written as DNA, the CDR3 is TGTGCCAGCAGTTTACTTTCAGCGGGGGGGCCGTACGAGCAGTACTTC. Translating gives CASSLLSAGGPYEQYF.

This clonotype occurred a few times. The chain links TRBV12-3 or TRBV12-4 to TRBJ2-7; D is perhaps TRBD2 (5 bases). V was clipped by 0 bases and J by 0 bases, with 12 bases between them. This CDR3 comprises 16 residues. The CDR3 region is CASSLAERPDSYEQYF. The CDR3 coding sequence is TGTGCCAGCAGTTTAGCCGAGCGGCCAGACTCCTACGAGCAGTACTTC.

This chain links TRBV6-6 with TRBJ2-7, with D possibly TRBD1 on 5 matching bases. Germline V gives CDR1 MNHNY, CDR2 SVGAGI (reference sequence). V lost 4 bases, J lost 4 bases, and 11 bases lay in between. This CDR3 is built from 13 residues. The CDR3 sequence: CASSSRTWYEQYF. DNA for the CDR3: TGTGCCAGCAGTTCACGGACATGGTACGAGCAGTACTTC.

V and J are TRBV7-3 and TRBJ2-1; D remains ambiguous. This CDR3 comprises 14 residues. V lost 4 bases, J lost 3 bases, and 10 bases lay in between. CDR1 and CDR2 (germline): SGHTA, FQGTGA. For the CDR3, the DNA is TGTGCCAGCAGCTCCGACATGGGCTACAATGAGCAGTTCTTC. Residues: CASSSDMGYNEQFF. The full variable domain, rest sourced from reference TRBV7-3 and TRBJ2-1, is GAGVSQTPSNKVTEKGKYVELRCDPISGHTALYWYRQSLGQGPEFLIYFQGTGAADDSGLPNDRFFAVRPEGSVSTLKIQRTERGDSAVYLCASSSDMGYNEQFFGPGTRLTVL.

A remark on this clonotype: Compared with germline, one end of the junction differs, possibly owing to a read error. The chain carries TRBV7-3 and TRBJ2-1; TRBD2 matches 14 bases. Germline CDR1 and CDR2: SGHTA and FQGTGA. The CDR3 loop spans 17 amino acids. CDR3 residues: CASSLRTSGGSRNEQFF. In DNA form, the CDR3 reads TGCGCCAGCAGCTTAAGGACTAGCGGGGGGAGTAGGAATGAGCAGTTCTTC.